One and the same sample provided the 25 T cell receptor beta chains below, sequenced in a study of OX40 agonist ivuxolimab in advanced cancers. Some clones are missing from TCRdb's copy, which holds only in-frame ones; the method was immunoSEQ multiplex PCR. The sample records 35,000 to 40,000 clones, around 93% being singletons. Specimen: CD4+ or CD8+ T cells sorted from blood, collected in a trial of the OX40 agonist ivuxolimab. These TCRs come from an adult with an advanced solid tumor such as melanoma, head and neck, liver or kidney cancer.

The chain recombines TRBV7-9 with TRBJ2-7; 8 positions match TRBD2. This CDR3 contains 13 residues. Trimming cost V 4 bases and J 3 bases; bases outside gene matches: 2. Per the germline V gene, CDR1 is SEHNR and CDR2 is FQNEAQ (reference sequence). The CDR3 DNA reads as TGTGCCAGCAGCTGGGCGGGAGGCTACGAGCAGTACTTC. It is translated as CASSWAGGYEQYF. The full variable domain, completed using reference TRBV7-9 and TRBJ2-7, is DTGVSQNPRHKITKRGQNVTFRCDPISEHNRLYWYRQTLGQGPEFLTYFQNEAQLEKSRLLSDRFSAERPKGSFSTLEIQRTEQGDSAMYLCASSWAGGYEQYFGPGTRLTVT.

CDR3: CATSREGYEQYF. The CDR3 region has the DNA TGTGCCACCAGCAGAGAGGGATACGAGCAGTACTTC. The chain is built from TRBV15 and TRBJ2-7; no clear D. V dropped 0 bases and J dropped 4 bases, with 4 bases sitting between them. Per the germline V gene, CDR1 is LNHNV and CDR2 is YYDKDF (reference sequence). This CDR3 is built from 12 residues.

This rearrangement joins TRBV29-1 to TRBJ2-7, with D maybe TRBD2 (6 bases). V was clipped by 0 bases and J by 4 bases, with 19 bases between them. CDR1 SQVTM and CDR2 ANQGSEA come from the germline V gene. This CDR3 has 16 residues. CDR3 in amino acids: CSVEDLPDGSKYEQYF. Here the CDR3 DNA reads TGCAGCGTTGAAGATCTGCCAGACGGGAGTAAATACGAGCAGTACTTC.

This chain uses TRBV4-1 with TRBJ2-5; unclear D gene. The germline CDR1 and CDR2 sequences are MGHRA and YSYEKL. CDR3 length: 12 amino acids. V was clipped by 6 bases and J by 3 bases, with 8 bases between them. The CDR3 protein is CASSRTEETQYF. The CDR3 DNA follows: TGCGCCAGCAGTCGGACCGAAGAGACCCAGTACTTC.

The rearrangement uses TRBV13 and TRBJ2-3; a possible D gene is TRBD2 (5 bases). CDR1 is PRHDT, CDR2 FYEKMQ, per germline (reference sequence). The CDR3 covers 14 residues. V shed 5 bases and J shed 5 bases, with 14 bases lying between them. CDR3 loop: CASSPSRGLDTQYF. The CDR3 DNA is TGTGCCAGCAGCCCAAGTAGAGGGTTAGATACGCAGTATTTT.

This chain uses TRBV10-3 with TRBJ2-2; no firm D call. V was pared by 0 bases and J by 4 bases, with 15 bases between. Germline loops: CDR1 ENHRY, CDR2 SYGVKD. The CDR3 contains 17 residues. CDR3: CAISESTEGPSTGELFF. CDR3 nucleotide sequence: TGTGCCATCAGTGAGTCGACGGAAGGTCCGAGCACCGGGGAGCTGTTTTTT.

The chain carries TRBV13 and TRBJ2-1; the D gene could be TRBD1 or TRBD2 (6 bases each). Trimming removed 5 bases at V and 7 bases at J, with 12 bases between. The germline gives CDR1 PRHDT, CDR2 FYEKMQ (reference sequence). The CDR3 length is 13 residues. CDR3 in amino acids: CASSRGTWNEQFF. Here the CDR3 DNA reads TGTGCCAGCAGCCGCGGGACATGGAATGAGCAGTTCTTC.

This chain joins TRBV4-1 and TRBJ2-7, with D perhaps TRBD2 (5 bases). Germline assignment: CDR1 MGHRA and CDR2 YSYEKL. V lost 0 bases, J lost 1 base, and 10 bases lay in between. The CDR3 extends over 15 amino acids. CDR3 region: CASSQESGYSYEQYF. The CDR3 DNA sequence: TGCGCCAGCAGCCAAGAAAGCGGTTATTCCTACGAGCAGTACTTC.

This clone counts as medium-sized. The chain's CDR3 is CASSLGPGRNAYEQYF. CDR3 coding DNA: TGTGCCAGCAGCTTGGGTCCGGGCAGGAACGCCTACGAGCAGTACTTC. The genes are TRBV11-2 and TRBJ2-7, with no clear D. CDR3 length: 16 amino acids. V was pared by 3 bases and J by 2 bases, with 17 bases between. The germline V gene has CDR1 SGHAT and CDR2 FQNNGV.

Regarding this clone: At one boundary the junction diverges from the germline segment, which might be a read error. In nucleotides, the CDR3 is TGTGCCAGCAGGTTGGCTAACTTGGGATTAGACTTC. Amino acid sequence: CASRLANLGLDF. V gene TRBV6-6 combines with J gene TRBJ2-4; D remains unclear. Germline CDR1 is MNHNY and CDR2 is SVGAGI (reference sequence). This CDR3 has 12 residues.

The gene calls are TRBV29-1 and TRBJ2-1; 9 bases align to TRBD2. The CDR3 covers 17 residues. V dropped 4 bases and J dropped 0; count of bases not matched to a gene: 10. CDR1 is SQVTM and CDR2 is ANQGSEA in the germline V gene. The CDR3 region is CSVGVAGVLSSYNEQFF. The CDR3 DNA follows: TGCAGCGTTGGGGTAGCGGGAGTTCTAAGCTCCTACAATGAGCAGTTCTTC.

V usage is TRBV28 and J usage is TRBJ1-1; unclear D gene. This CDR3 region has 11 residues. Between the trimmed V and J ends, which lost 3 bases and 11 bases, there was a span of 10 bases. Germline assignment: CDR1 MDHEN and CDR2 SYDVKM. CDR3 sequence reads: CASSLGIFAFF. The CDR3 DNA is TGTGCCAGCAGTTTGGGGATTTTTGCTTTCTTT. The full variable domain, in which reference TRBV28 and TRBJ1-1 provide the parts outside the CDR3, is DVKVTQSSRYLVKRTGEKVFLECVQDMDHENMFWYRQDPGLGLRLIYFSYDVKMKEKGDIPEGYSVSREKKERFSLILESASTNQTSMYLCASSLGIFAFFGQGTRLTVV.

The CDR3 reads CASSIDRGQEKLFF. CDR3 nucleotides: TGTGCCAGTAGTATCGACAGGGGGCAGGAAAAACTGTTTTTT. This rearrangement joins TRBV19 to TRBJ1-4, with 10 bases lining up with TRBD1. Germline CDR1 is LNHDA and CDR2 is SQIVND (reference sequence). The CDR3 has 14 residues. Unmatched junction bases numbered 3, after V lost 3 bases and J lost 8 bases. The full variable domain, with the rest looked up from reference TRBV19 and TRBJ1-4, is DGGITQSPKYLFRKEGQNVTLSCEQNLNHDAMYWYRQDPGQGLRLIYYSQIVNDFQKGDIAEGYSVSREKKESFPLTVTSAQKNPTAFYLCASSIDRGQEKLFFGSGTQLSVL.

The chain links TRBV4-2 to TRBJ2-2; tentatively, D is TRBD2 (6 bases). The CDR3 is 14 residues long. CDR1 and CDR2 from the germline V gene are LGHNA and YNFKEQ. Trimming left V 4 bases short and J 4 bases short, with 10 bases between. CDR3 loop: CASSPRLVTGELFF. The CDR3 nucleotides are TGTGCCAGCAGCCCGCGACTAGTCACCGGGGAGCTGTTTTTT.

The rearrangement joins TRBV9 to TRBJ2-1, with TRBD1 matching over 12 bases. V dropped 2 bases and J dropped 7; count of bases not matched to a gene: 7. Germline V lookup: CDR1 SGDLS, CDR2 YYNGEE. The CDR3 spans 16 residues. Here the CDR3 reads CASSVSGTGGKNEQFF. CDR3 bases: TGTGCCAGCAGCGTCTCCGGGACAGGGGGCAAGAATGAGCAGTTCTTC.

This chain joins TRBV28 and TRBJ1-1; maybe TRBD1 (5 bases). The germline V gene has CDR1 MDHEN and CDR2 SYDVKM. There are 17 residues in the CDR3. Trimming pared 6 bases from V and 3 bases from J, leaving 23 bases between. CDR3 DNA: TGTGCCAGCAGGGTTGGGGCAGGGAAAAGTTACGACACTGAAGCTTTCTTT. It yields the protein CASRVGAGKSYDTEAFF.

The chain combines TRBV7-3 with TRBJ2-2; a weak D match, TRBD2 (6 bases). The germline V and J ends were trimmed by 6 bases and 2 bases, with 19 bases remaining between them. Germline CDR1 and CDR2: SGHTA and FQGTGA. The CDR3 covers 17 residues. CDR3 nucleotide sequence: TGTGCCAGCAGTTCCTCGTCCAGGGAGGTCAACACCGGGGAGCTGTTTTTT. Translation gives CASSSSSREVNTGELFF.

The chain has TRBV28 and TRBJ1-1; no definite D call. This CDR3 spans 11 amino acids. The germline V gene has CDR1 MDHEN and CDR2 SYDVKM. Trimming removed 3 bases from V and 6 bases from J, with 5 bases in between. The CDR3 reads CASSFGSEAFF. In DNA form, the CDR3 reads TGTGCCAGCAGTTTCGGCTCTGAAGCTTTCTTT.

The CDR3 here is CASSSEGQGRQPQHF. CDR3 DNA sequence: TGCGCCAGCAGCTCCGAGGGACAGGGTAGACAGCCCCAGCATTTT. V is TRBV10-1 and J is TRBJ1-5; 9 bases line up with TRBD1. Trimming took 6 bases from V and 7 from J; bases not matched to a gene: 10. There are 15 residues in the CDR3. CDR1 and CDR2 (germline): WNHNN, SYGVQD (reference sequence).

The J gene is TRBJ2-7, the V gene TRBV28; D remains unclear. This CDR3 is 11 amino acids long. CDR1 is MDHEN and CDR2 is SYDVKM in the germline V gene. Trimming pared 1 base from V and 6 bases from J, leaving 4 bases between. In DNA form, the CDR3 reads TGTGCCAGCAGTTTATCTCTCGAGCAGTACTTC. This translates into CASSLSLEQYF. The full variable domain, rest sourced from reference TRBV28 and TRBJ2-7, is DVKVTQSSRYLVKRTGEKVFLECVQDMDHENMFWYRQDPGLGLRLIYFSYDVKMKEKGDIPEGYSVSREKKERFSLILESASTNQTSMYLCASSLSLEQYFGPGTRLTVT.

The chain's CDR3 is CSVAFGQGADYGYTF. For the CDR3, the DNA is TGCAGCGTTGCCTTTGGGCAGGGGGCTGACTATGGCTACACCTTC. The chain joins TRBV29-1 to TRBJ1-2, with 8 positions matching TRBD1. Germline CDR1 SQVTM, CDR2 ANQGSEA. The ends lost 4 bases at V and 3 bases at J; junction bases unmatched: 10. The CDR3 length is 15 residues.

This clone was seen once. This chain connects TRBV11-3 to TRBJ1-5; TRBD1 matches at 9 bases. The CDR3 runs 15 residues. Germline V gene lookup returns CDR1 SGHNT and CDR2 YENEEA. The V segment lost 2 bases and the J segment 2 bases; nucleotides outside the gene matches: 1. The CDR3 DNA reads TGTGCCAGCAGCTTAAGGACAGGGGGCAATCAGCCCCAGCATTTT. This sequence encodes CASSLRTGGNQPQHF.

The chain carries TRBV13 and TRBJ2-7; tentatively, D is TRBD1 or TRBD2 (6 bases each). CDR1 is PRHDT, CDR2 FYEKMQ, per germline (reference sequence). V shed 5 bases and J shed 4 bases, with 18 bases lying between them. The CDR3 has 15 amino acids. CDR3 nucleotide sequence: TGTGCCAGCAGCCGCGGACAGAATCGGGGGTACGAGCAGTACGTC. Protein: CASSRGQNRGYEQYV.

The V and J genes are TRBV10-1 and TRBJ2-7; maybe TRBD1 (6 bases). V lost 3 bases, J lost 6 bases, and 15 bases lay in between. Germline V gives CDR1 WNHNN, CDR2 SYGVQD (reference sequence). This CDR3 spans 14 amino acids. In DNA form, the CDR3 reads TGCGCCAGCAGTGAAATTAAGGCAGGGGTCGAGCAGTACTTC. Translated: CASSEIKAGVEQYF.

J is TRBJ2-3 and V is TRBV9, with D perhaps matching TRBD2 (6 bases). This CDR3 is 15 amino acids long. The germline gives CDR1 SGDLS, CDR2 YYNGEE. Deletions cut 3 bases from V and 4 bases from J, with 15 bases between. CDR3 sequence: CASSEERGGPDTQYF. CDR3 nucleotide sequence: TGTGCCAGCAGCGAGGAGAGGGGAGGCCCAGATACGCAGTATTTT.